This TCR beta chain was identified in a study of T-cell reconstitution after alpha-beta-depleted transplantation in children (dated by TCRdb to the mid-2010s). Study-wide context: T-cell immune reconstitution after TCRalphabeta/CD19-depleted allogeneic hematopoietic cell transplantation in children was quantitatively tracked in the study by means of TCR repertoire profiling.

Libraries were made using PCR. Reads for this sample came from an Illumina HiSeq 2500. To normalize quantification of the TCRbeta repertoire, the TCR libraries were built with molecular barcoding that relied on unique molecular identifiers. TCRdb passed the public sequencing reads through fastp at Q25 and MiXCR, retaining productive beta sequences. A single entry per CDR3 protein holds the most common genes and DNA from its merged rows. The sample table records about 610,000 distinct CDR3 sequences; over 9.5% of these occur just once. The biggest ten clones account for less than 5% of the sample. In regard to this clonotype: Its antigen is still unknown. Base qualities are missing; no much larger clone stands one base away.

CDR1 and CDR2, per the germline V gene (reference sequence), are DFQATT and SNEGSKA. The germline V and J ends show losses of 1 base and 8 bases respectively, and no gene match explains 13 bases of the junction. The CDR3 goes from the cysteine to the phenylalanine over 16 residues. Only CDR3 DNA remains: 48 bases, in frame from the first base. The sequenced sample was PBMCs from the stem cell graft donor, obtained from the stem cell graft. The chain was built from TRBV20-1 and TRBJ2-2, with 7 junctional bases fitting TRBD1. This receptor was identified in a human donor who donated a stem cell graft to a child with acute myeloid leukemia. The CDR3 reads CSARVPRQGLGGELFF. At the DNA level, the sequence is TGCAGTGCTAGAGTACCAAGACAGGGATTAGGAGGGGAGCTGTTTTTT.